The present entry profiles one T cell receptor beta chain with its context. The CDR3 has 16 amino acids. V lost 5 bases and J lost 3; bases outside the gene matches: 8. Germline V gives CDR1 SEHNR, CDR2 FQNEAQ (reference sequence). As handled by the study authors: Amplified reference gene primers provided the basis for estimating nucleated cell counts. TCRdb keeps only in-frame clones here, not all; method: immunoSEQ multiplex PCR. From that table come the V and J calls and clone size; the DNA was used to work out D and trimming. The sample consists of 100,000 to 110,000 clones, roughly nine tenths of them appearing once. The data derive from a study of blood T cell repertoires in COVID-19. For the study at large: Collection of acute and convalescent COVID-19 samples took place in the United States, Italy and Spain. PBMCs, B-cell-depleted T cells, or T cells provided the cDNA or gDNA that made up the material.

The source is a man younger than 45 in a cohort sampled during active COVID-19. Sequencing used peripheral blood. The chain combines TRBV7-9 with TRBJ1-4; the match to TRBD1 covers 8 bases. CDR3 in DNA: TGTGCCAGCAGCCTCGGACAGGGCGCCTCTAATGAAAAACTGTTTTTT. The encoded protein is CASSLGQGASNEKLFF.